Below, 20 T cell receptor beta chains from the same sample are listed, as sequenced in a study of T cells in Graves' hyperthyroidism and ophthalmopathy. RNA transcripts yielded amplified TCR beta CDR3 regions. An initial round of RT-PCR targeting the TCR CDR3 relied on the HTBI primer set. TCRdb re-derived calls from the multiplex PCR reads in MiXCR, one entry per CDR3 protein. The top ten clones hold 16% of a sample with hundreds of thousands of distinct CDR3 sequences, around a sixth of them seen once. Sequenced sample: blood. The source of these receptors is a woman aged 50 to 60 with Graves' hyperthyroidism that later progressed to Graves' ophthalmopathy.

This clonotype was detected only a few times. The chain joins TRBV24-1 to TRBJ2-2; the D is unclear. The CDR3 runs 13 residues. The ends were cut back, 0 bases at V and 7 bases at J, with 5 bases in the middle. The germline gives CDR1 KGHDR, CDR2 SFDVKD. CDR3: CATSDLRGGELFF. CDR3 bases: TGTGCCACCAGTGATTTGCGAGGCGGGGAGCTGTTTTTT.

In its sample, this clonotype was seen a few times. This chain connects TRBV20-1 to TRBJ1-2; D ambiguous. Per germline, CDR1 DFQATT and CDR2 SNEGSKA (reference sequence). CDR3 length: 12 amino acids. V lost 6 bases and J lost 4, with 12 bases in between. Here the CDR3 DNA reads TGCAGTGCCAAGGAGCCAATCTATGGCTACACCTTC. Amino acids: CSAKEPIYGYTF.

A word on this clonotype: The junction departs from germline at one end; a sequencing error may be responsible. The rearrangement uses TRBV7-7 and TRBJ2-5, with 7 bases fitting TRBD2. There are 15 residues in the CDR3. In germline, CDR1 is SSHAT, CDR2 FNYEAQ (reference sequence). CDR3 residues: CASTLTSSIRETQYF. CDR3 in DNA: TGTGCTAGCACACTGACTAGCTCCATCCGAGAGACCCAGTACTTC.

This clonotype was seen a handful of times. V gene TRBV10-3 combines with J gene TRBJ1-4; TRBD1 is a possible D gene (6 bases). Looked up from germline, CDR1 is ENHRY and CDR2 is SYGVKD. This CDR3 spans 15 amino acids. V shed 4 bases and J shed 6 bases, with 15 bases lying between them. CDR3 nucleotide sequence: TGTGCCATCAGTGGGGATACAGGGTTAGATGAAAAACTGTTTTTT. Its translation is CAISGDTGLDEKLFF.

V is TRBV18 and J is TRBJ2-3; D not resolved. The CDR3 extends over 14 amino acids. CDR1 is KGHSH and CDR2 is LQKENI in the germline V gene. V lost 0 bases and J 4 bases, leaving 8 bases between the germline ends. CDR3 sequence reads: CASSPPGRADTQYF. Written as DNA, the CDR3 is TGTGCCAGCTCACCACCCGGACGAGCAGATACGCAGTATTTT.

This clonotype came up many times. The chain combines TRBV7-3 with TRBJ2-3; a weak D match, TRBD2 (5 bases). The CDR3 is made up of 14 amino acids. Germline V CDR1 and CDR2: SGHTA, FQGTGA. Trimming took 5 bases from V and 0 from J, leaving 9 bases between them. This CDR3 is CASSRDLSTDTQYF. The CDR3 nucleotides read TGTGCCAGCAGCCGGGATCTAAGCACAGATACGCAGTATTTT.

This clonotype was detected many times. V and J are TRBV12-3 or TRBV12-4 and TRBJ1-5; no clear D. The length of the CDR3 is 13 residues. The V end lost 2 bases, the J end lost 5 bases, and 7 bases lay between the germline ends. The DNA for the CDR3 is TGTGCCAGCAGTTTAAGTGGCGATCAGCCCCAGCATTTT. Protein sequence: CASSLSGDQPQHF.

This clonotype was counted a few times. The chain joins TRBV3-1 to TRBJ2-5; no clear D. The CDR3 has 13 amino acids. Per the germline V gene, CDR1 is LGHDT and CDR2 is YNNKEL (reference sequence). Trimming pared 1 base from V and 3 bases from J, leaving 6 bases between. CDR3 nucleotide sequence: TGTGCCAGCAGCCAAGTAAATGAAGAGACCCAGTACTTC. Translated, it gives CASSQVNEETQYF.

The CDR3 DNA follows: TGTGCCTGGAACGGCGGGGGCCCCCCCTCCGCGCAGTATTTT. Protein: CAWNGGGPPSAQYF. The rearrangement uses TRBV30 and TRBJ2-3; D might be TRBD2 (7 bases). The CDR3 has 14 residues. Germline assignment: CDR1 GTSNPN and CDR2 SVGIG (reference sequence). Between the trimmed V and J ends, which lost 4 bases and 10 bases, there was a span of 21 bases.

This clonotype appeared many times. The rearrangement joins TRBV20-1 to TRBJ1-5, with D uncertain. From germline, CDR1 is DFQATT and CDR2 SNEGSKA (reference sequence). Trimming took 0 bases from V and 4 from J, leaving 7 bases between them. This CDR3 contains 13 residues. The CDR3 loop is CSARDKGNQPQHF. Written as DNA, the CDR3 is TGCAGTGCTAGAGATAAAGGTAATCAGCCCCAGCATTTT.

This clonotype was seen a handful of times. V gene TRBV29-1 combines with J gene TRBJ2-7; either TRBD1 or TRBD2 may fit D (5 bases each). Germline CDR1 is SQVTM and CDR2 is ANQGSEA. V was clipped by 7 bases and J by 3 bases, with 16 bases between them. The CDR3 has 13 amino acids. CDR3 loop: CSGSRGRSYEQYF. Here the CDR3 DNA reads TGCAGCGGGAGTCGGGGACGAAGCTACGAGCAGTACTTC.

This clonotype showed up just a few times. A read error may be the cause here, since a much bigger clone is one base away. The chain is built from TRBV20-1 and TRBJ2-2; D is unclear. The ends were cut back, 0 bases at V and 4 bases at J, with 3 bases in the middle. The germline CDR1 and CDR2 sequences are DFQATT and SNEGSKA (reference sequence). CDR3 length equals 12 residues. The CDR3 sequence is CSARDGTGELFF. In DNA, the CDR3 is TGCAGTGCTAGAGACGGCACCGGGGAGCTGTTTTTT.

This clonotype was observed a handful of times. The chain combines TRBV24-1 with TRBJ2-1; the D is unclear. This CDR3 spans 12 amino acids. Germline CDR1 is KGHDR and CDR2 is SFDVKD. V lost 1 base and J lost 10, with 7 bases in between. The CDR3 loop is CATSDLSGEQFF. For the CDR3, the DNA is TGTGCCACCAGTGATTTATCCGGAGAGCAGTTCTTC.

This clonotype was counted many times. The J gene is TRBJ2-2, the V gene TRBV20-1; possible D gene TRBD1, 5 bases. Deletions cut 6 bases from V and 1 base from J, with 12 bases between. CDR1 is DFQATT, CDR2 SNEGSKA, per germline (reference sequence). The CDR3 covers 14 residues. This chain's CDR3 is CSAKGPKNTGELFF. DNA of the CDR3: TGCAGTGCGAAGGGGCCAAAGAACACCGGGGAGCTGTTTTTT.

The sample holds many counts of this clonotype. CDR3 loop: CASSIGQPLRTDTQYF. CDR3 DNA sequence: TGTGCCAGTAGTATCGGACAGCCTCTCCGCACAGATACGCAGTATTTT. The chain uses TRBV19 and TRBJ2-3; D is possibly TRBD1 (6 bases). The germline V gene encodes CDR1 LNHDA and CDR2 SQIVND (reference sequence). Trimming stripped 3 bases from V and 1 base from J, with 14 bases between. The CDR3 covers 16 residues.

Ten or more counts support this clonotype. J is TRBJ2-7 and V is TRBV20-1, with TRBD2 matching over 7 bases. J lost 3 bases, V lost 4 bases, and 6 bases had no gene match. Germline CDR1 and CDR2: DFQATT and SNEGSKA (reference sequence). The CDR3 consists of 13 residues. The CDR3, as DNA: TGCAGTGCTACGAGACTAGCAGGCTACGAGCAGTACTTC. Its protein is CSATRLAGYEQYF.

The CDR3 protein is CASSPGGSGVNYEQYF. The CDR3 nucleotides are TGTGCCAGCAGCCCCGGTGGTTCGGGAGTTAACTACGAGCAGTACTTC. The chain links TRBV13 to TRBJ2-7, with D possibly being TRBD2 (6 bases). This CDR3 comprises 16 residues. The V gene's germline CDR1 is PRHDT and CDR2 FYEKMQ (reference sequence). Trimming removed 5 bases at V and 3 bases at J, with 20 bases between.

At least ten counts were recorded for this clonotype. This chain uses TRBV20-1 with TRBJ2-5; D is perhaps TRBD1 or TRBD2 (6 bases each). The CDR3 extends over 14 amino acids. V was pared by 4 bases and J by 2 bases, with 14 bases between. Germline V gene sequence: CDR1 DFQATT, CDR2 SNEGSKA (reference sequence). This CDR3 is CSAIRGQPQETQYF. DNA of the CDR3: TGCAGTGCTATTCGGGGGCAGCCTCAAGAGACCCAGTACTTC.

The gene calls are TRBV20-1 and TRBJ1-1; unclear D gene. The CDR3 runs to 13 residues. V lost 3 bases, J lost 0 bases, and 8 bases lay in between. Germline lookup yields CDR1 DFQATT and CDR2 SNEGSKA (reference sequence). CDR3 in DNA: TGCAGTGCTAGGCCCGACTTGAACACTGAAGCTTTCTTT. Its protein is CSARPDLNTEAFF.

V and J are TRBV9 and TRBJ2-6, with a weak D call TRBD1 (6 bases). CDR3 length: 20 residues. V shed 3 bases and J shed 0 bases, with 22 bases lying between them. Germline V gives CDR1 SGDLS, CDR2 YYNGEE. CDR3 region: CASSGINRVSLRSGANVLTF. The CDR3 coding sequence is TGTGCCAGCAGCGGAATAAACAGGGTCTCGCTTCGCTCTGGGGCCAACGTCCTGACTTTC.